This TCR beta chain was retrieved from a study of blood T cell repertoires in COVID-19. Participants' own reports of clinical history determined their cohort assignment. V lost 2 bases, J lost 0 bases, and 12 bases lay in between. CDR1 and CDR2 from the germline V gene are SGHRS and YFSETQ. There are 15 residues in the CDR3. This clone was seen once. How the authors handled the data: Reference gene primers were amplified, and this amplification served to estimate nucleated cell counts. The method was immunoSEQ multiplex PCR; TCRdb's version includes in-frame clones alone and lacks a portion of them. D and trimming were read from the DNA, whereas the V and J calls and clone size are those reported in that table. The profile shows 200,000 to 250,000 clones, roughly 89% of them singletons.

What was sequenced was PBMCs or T cells enriched from blood (not recorded which). The chain is built from TRBV5-1 and TRBJ2-7; D is ambiguous. The sequence came from a woman in her thirties or forties with acute COVID-19. CDR3 sequence (DNA): TGCGCCAGCAGCTTAGAACCGCTATCCTCCTACGAGCAGTACTTC. It translates to CASSLEPLSSYEQYF.